These 4 T cell receptor beta chains were all obtained from the same sample, sequenced in a study of PD-1 blockade in classical Hodgkin lymphoma. Patients all relapsed after autologous stem cell transplantation, and there was variation in brentuximab vedotin exposure. Clones were sequenced by immunoSEQ multiplex PCR, and TCRdb holds only the in-frame ones, with some missing. Here the sample spans fewer than 70,000 clones, 85% to 90% being singletons. This sample comprised peripheral blood mononuclear cells (PBMCs), obtained before the second cycle of nivolumab. These receptors all come from a human donor with classical Hodgkin lymphoma.

This chain links TRBV9 with TRBJ1-1, with no clear D. CDR3 length: 14 residues. Trimming stripped 3 bases from V and 1 base from J, with 10 bases between. CDR1 and CDR2 from the germline V gene are SGDLS and YYNGEE. CDR3 protein: CASSEQPGNTEAFF. In DNA, the CDR3 is TGTGCCAGCAGCGAACAACCTGGGAACACTGAAGCTTTCTTT.

This rearrangement joins TRBV18 to TRBJ2-2; D may correspond to TRBD1 or TRBD2 (5 bases each). V was shortened by 6 bases and J by 4 bases, with 18 bases between the two germline ends. The CDR3 totals 16 residues. CDR1 KGHSH and CDR2 LQKENI come from the germline V gene. This chain's CDR3 is CASSPGAPGPTGELFF. As DNA, the CDR3 is TGTGCCAGCTCCCCCGGGGCTCCCGGACCCACCGGGGAGCTGTTTTTT.

This clone appeared a few times. V usage is TRBV28 and J usage is TRBJ2-1; perhaps TRBD1 as D (6 bases). CDR3 length equals 17 residues. Germline V CDR1 and CDR2: MDHEN, SYDVKM. The V end was cut by 6 bases, the J end by 8 bases, with 26 bases between. The CDR3, as DNA: TGTGCCAGCAGACAGGCCGGGACAACTACCCAAACGGATGAGCAGTTCTTC. As protein: CASRQAGTTTQTDEQFF. Complete variable domain (other parts from reference TRBV28 and TRBJ2-1): DVKVTQSSRYLVKRTGEKVFLECVQDMDHENMFWYRQDPGLGLRLIYFSYDVKMKEKGDIPEGYSVSREKKERFSLILESASTNQTSMYLCASRQAGTTTQTDEQFFGPGTRLTVL.

The chain recombines TRBV5-1 with TRBJ2-3; perhaps D is TRBD1 or TRBD2 (5 bases each). Looked up from germline, CDR1 is SGHRS and CDR2 is YFSETQ. V was clipped by 3 bases and J by 2 bases, with 10 bases between them. The CDR3 loop spans 14 amino acids. CDR3 loop: CASSSQEATDTQYF. As DNA, the CDR3 is TGCGCCAGCAGCTCACAGGAGGCCACAGATACGCAGTATTTT.